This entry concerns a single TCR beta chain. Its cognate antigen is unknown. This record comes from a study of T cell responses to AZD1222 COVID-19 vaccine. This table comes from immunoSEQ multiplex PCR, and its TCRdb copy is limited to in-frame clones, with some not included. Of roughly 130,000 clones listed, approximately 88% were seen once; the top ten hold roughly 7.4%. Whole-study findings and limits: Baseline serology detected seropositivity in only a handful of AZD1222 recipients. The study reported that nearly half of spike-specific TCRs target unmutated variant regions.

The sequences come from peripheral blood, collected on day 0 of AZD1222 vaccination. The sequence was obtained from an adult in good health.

DNA for the CDR3: TGTGCCAGTAGCCGTAGCGGGAGAGCTGGGGCCAACGTCCTGACTTTC. Protein product: CASSRSGRAGANVLTF. The chain joins TRBV19 to TRBJ2-6; 9 bases fit TRBD2. This CDR3 is 16 amino acids long. Germline lookup yields CDR1 LNHDA and CDR2 SQIVND (reference sequence). V lost 6 bases, J lost 2 bases, and 5 bases stayed unmatched.